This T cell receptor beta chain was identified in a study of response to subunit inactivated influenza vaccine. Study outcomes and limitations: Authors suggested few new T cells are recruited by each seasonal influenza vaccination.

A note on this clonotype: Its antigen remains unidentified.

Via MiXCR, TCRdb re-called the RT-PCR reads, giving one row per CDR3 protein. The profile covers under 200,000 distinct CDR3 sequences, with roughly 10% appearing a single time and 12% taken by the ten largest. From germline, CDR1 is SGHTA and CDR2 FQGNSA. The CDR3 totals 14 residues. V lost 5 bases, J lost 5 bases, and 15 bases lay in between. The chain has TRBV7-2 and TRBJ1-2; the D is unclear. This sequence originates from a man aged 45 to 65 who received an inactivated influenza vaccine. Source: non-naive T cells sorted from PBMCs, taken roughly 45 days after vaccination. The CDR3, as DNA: TGTGCCAGCAGCCCACGACAATGGGGTTATGGCTACACCTTC. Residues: CASSPRQWGYGYTF.